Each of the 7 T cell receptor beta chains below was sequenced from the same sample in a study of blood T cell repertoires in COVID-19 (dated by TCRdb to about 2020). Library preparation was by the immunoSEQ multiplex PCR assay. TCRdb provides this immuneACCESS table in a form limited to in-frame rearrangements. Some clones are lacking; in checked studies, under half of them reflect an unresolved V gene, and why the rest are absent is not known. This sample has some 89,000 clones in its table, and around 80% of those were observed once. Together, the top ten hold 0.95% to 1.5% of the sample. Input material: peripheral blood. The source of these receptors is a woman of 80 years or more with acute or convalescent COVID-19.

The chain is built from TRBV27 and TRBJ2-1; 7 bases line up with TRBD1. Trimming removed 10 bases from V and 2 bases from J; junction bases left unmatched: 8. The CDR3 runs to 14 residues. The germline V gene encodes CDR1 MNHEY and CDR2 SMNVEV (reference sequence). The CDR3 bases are TGTGCCACCTGGGACAGACAAACCTACAATGAGCAGTTCTTC. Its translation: CATWDRQTYNEQFF.

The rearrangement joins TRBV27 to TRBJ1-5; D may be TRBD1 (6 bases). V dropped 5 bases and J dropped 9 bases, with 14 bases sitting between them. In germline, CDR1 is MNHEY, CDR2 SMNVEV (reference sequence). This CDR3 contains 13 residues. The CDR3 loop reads CASSPDRFGPQHF. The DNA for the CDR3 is TGTGCCAGCAGTCCAGACAGGTTCGGGCCCCAGCATTTT.

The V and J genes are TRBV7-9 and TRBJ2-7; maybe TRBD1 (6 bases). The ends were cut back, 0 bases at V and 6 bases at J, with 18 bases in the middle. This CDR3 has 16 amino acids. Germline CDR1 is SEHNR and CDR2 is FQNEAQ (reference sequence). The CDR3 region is CASSLAGASQTVEQYF. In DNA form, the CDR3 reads TGTGCCAGCAGCTTAGCGGGGGCCTCACAAACTGTCGAGCAGTACTTC.

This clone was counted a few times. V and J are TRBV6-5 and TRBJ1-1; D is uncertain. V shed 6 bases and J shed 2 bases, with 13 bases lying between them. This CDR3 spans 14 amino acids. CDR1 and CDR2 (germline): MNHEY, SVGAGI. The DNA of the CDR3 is TGTGCCAGCAGCCAATCCGGGTACAACACTGAAGCTTTCTTT. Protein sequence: CASSQSGYNTEAFF.

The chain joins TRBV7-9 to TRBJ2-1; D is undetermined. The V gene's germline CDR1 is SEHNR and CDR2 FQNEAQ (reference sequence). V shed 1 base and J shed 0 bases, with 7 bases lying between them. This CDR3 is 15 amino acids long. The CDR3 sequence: CASSLELSSYNEQFF. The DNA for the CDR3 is TGTGCCAGCAGCTTAGAGTTGAGCTCCTACAATGAGCAGTTCTTC.

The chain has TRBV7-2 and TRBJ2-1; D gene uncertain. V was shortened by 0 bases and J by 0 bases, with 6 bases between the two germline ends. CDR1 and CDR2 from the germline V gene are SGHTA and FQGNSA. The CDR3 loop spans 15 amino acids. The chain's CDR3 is CASSLAWSSYNEQFF. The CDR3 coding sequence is TGTGCCAGCAGCTTAGCCTGGAGCTCCTACAATGAGCAGTTCTTC.

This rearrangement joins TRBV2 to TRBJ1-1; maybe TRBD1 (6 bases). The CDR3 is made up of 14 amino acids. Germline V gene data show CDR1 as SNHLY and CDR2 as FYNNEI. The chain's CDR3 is CATSSPGTTKVAFF. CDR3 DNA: TGTGCTACCAGCAGTCCCGGGACAACGAAAGTAGCTTTCTTT.